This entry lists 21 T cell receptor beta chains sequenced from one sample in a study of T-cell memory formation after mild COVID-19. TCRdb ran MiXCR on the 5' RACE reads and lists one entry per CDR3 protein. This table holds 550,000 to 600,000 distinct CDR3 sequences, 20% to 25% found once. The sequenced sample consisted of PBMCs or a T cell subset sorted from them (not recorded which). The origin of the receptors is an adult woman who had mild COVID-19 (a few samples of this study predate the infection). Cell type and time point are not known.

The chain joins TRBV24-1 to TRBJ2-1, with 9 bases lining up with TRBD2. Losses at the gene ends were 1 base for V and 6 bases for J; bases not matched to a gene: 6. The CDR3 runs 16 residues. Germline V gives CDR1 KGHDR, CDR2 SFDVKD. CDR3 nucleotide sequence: TGTGCCACCAGTGATTTCCGCAGACTAGCGGTCAATGAGCAGTTCTTC. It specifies CATSDFRRLAVNEQFF.

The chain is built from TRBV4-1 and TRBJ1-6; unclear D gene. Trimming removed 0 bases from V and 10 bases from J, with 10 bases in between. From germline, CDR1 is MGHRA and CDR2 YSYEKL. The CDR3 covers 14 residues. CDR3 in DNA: TGCGCCAGCAGCCAAGATTTTGGGGTCTCACCCCTCCACTTT. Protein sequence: CASSQDFGVSPLHF.

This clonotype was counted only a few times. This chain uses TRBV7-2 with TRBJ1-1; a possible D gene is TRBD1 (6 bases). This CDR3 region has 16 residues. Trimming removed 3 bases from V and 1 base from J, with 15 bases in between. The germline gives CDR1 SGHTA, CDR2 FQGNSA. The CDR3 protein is CASSFLLTGKNTEAFF. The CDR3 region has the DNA TGTGCCAGCAGCTTTCTATTGACAGGAAAGAACACTGAAGCTTTCTTT.

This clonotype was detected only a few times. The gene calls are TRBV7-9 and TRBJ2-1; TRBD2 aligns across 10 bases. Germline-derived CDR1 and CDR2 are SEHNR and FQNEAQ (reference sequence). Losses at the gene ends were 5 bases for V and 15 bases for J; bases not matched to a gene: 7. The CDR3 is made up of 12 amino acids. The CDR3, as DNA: TGTGCCAGCAGCCCAGGACTAGCGGTTGGGTTCTTC. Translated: CASSPGLAVGFF.

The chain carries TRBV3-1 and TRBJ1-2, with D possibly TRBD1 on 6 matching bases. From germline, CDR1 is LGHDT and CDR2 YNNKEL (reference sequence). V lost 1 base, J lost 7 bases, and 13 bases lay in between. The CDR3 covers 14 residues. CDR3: CASSQVPGGGGYTF. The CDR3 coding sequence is TGTGCCAGCAGCCAAGTTCCAGGAGGGGGTGGCTACACCTTC.

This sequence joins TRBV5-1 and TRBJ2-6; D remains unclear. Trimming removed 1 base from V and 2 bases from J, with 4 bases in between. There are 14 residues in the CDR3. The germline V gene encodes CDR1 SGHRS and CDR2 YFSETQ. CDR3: CASSLTPGANVLTF. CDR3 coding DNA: TGCGCCAGCAGCTTGACCCCTGGGGCCAACGTCCTGACTTTC.

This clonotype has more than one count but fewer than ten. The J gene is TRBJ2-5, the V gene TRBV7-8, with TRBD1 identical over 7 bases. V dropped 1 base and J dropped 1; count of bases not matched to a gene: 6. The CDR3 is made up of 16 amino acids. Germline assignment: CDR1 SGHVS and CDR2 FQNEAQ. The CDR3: CASSLDRGEAQETQYF. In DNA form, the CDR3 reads TGTGCCAGCAGCTTAGACAGGGGAGAGGCCCAAGAGACCCAGTACTTC.

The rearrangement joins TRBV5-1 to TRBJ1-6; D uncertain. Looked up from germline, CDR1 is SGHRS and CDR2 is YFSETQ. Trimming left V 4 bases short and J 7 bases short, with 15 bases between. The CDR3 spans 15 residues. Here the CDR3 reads CASSLGSGGNSPLHF. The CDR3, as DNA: TGCGCCAGCAGCCTTGGATCCGGTGGCAATTCACCCCTCCACTTT.

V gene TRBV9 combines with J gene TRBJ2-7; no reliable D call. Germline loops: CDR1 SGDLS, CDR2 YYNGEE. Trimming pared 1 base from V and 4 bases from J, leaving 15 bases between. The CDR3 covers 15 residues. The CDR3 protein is CASSVSSATGYEQYF. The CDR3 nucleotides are TGTGCCAGCAGCGTATCGTCAGCAACCGGGTACGAGCAGTACTTC.

CDR3 DNA sequence: TGTGCCAGCAGTTTCAATCGACTTAATGAAAAACTGTTTTTT. Translation gives CASSFNRLNEKLFF. The rearrangement uses TRBV27 and TRBJ1-4; D not resolved. V lost 3 bases and J 4 bases, leaving 9 bases between the germline ends. Germline CDR1 MNHEY, CDR2 SMNVEV (reference sequence). The CDR3 spans 14 residues. The full variable domain, its missing parts supplied by reference TRBV27 and TRBJ1-4, is EAQVTQNPRYLITVTGKKLTVTCSQNMNHEYMSWYRQDPGLGLRQIYYSMNVEVTDKGDVPEGYKVSRKEKRNFPLILESPSPNQTSLYFCASSFNRLNEKLFFGSGTQLSVL.

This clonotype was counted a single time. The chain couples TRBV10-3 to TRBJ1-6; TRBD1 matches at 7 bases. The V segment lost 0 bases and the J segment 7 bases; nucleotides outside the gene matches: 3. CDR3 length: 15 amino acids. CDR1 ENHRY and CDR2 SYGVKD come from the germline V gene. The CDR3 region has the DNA TGTGCCATCAGTGAGTCGACAGGGAACAATTCACCCCTCCACTTT. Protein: CAISESTGNNSPLHF.

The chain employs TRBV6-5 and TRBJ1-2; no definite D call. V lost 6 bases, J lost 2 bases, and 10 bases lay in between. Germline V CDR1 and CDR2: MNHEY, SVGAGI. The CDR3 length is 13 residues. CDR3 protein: CASRMAANYGYTF. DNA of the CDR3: TGTGCCAGCAGGATGGCAGCCAACTATGGCTACACCTTC.

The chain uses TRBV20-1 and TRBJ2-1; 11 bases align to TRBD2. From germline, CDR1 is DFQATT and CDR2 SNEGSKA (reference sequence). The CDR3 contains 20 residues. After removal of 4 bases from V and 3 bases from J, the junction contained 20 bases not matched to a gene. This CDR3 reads CSATAGKWLRGTSGYNEQFF. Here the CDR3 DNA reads TGCAGTGCTACCGCAGGGAAGTGGTTAAGGGGGACTAGCGGCTACAATGAGCAGTTCTTC.

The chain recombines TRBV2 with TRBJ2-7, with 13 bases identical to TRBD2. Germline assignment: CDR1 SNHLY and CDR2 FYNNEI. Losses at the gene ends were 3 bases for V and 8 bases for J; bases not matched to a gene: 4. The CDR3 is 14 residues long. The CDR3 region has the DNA TGTGCCAGCAGTGATAGGACTAGCGGGGGACAGCAGTACTTC. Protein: CASSDRTSGGQQYF.

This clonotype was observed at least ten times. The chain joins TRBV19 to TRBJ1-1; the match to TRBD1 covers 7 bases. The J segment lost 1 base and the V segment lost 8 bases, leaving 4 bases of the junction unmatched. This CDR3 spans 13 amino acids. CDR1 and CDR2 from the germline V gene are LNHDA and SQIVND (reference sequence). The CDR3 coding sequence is TGTGCCAGTTCGACAGGGCCGAACACTGAAGCTTTCTTT. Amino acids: CASSTGPNTEAFF.

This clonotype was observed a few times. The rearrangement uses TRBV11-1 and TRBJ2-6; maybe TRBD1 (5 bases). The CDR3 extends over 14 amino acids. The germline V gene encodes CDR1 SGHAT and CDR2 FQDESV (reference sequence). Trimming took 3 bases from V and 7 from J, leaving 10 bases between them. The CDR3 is CASSFAQGANVLTF. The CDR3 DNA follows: TGTGCCAGCAGCTTCGCCCAGGGAGCCAACGTCCTGACTTTC.

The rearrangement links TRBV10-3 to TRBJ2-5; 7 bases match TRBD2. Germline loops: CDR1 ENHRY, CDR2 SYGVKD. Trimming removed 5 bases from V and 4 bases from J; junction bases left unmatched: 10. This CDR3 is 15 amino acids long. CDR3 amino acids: CAISLRGSIPETQYF. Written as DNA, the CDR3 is TGTGCCATCAGTTTGCGGGGGAGTATACCAGAGACCCAGTACTTC.

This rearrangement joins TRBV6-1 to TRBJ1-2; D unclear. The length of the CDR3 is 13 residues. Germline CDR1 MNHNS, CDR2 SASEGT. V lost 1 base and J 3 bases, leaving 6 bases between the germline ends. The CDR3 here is CASSEVKDYGYTF. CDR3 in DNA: TGTGCCAGCAGTGAAGTAAAGGACTATGGCTACACCTTC.

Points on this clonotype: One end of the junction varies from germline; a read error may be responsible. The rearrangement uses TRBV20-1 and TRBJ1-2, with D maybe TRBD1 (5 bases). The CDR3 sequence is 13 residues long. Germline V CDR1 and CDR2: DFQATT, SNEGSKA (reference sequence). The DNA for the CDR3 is TGCAGCGCTAGTAACGACAGAACCTATGGCTACACCTTC. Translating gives CSASNDRTYGYTF.

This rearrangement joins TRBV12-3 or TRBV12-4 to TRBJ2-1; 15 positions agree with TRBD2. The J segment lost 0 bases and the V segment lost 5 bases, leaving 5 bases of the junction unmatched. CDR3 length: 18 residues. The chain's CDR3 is CASSHSGLAGGSYNEQFF. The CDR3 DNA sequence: TGTGCCAGCAGTCATTCGGGACTAGCGGGGGGCTCCTACAATGAGCAGTTCTTC.

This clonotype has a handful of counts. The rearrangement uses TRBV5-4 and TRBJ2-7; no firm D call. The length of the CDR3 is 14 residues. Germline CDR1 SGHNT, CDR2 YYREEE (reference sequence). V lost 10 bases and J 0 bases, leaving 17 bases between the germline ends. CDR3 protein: CASSVNPTSYEQYF. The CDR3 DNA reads TGTGCCTCCTCGGTAAATCCTACCTCCTACGAGCAGTACTTC.